The rows below give T cell receptor beta chains drawn from one sample of a study of T cell repertoires in cytomegalovirus infection. Each CDR3 protein is one row after TCRdb ran MiXCR on the reads. Of 150,000 to 200,000 distinct CDR3 sequences in the sample, approximately 17% were seen once. The sample consisted of CD8+ T cells from PBMCs. All receptors derive from a human donor in good health (CMV status not recorded). Some clones in this sample may be carry-over from other donors' samples. Both conserved end residues are part of each CDR3. A D gene is named only where the DNA matches it firmly. Clone size is given for some rows only: seen once, a few or many times, or a class if the clone is expanded.

many,TRBJ2-1,TRBD2,TRBV7-2,CASSLGSGTYNEQFF,TGTGCCAGCAGCTTGGGTAGCGGGACCTACAATGAGCAGTTCTTC
few,TRBJ2-2,TRBD2,TRBV24-1,CATSEDLAGVATGELFF,TGTGCCACCAGTGAGGACTTAGCGGGAGTTGCCACCGGGGAGCTGTTTTTT
-,TRBJ2-1,TRBD2,TRBV2,CASMGLAGEGNEQFF,TGTGCCAGCATGGGACTAGCGGGAGAGGGCAATGAGCAGTTCTTC
few,TRBJ1-2,TRBD1,TRBV7-9,CASSFSTGDYYGYTF,TGTGCCAGCAGCTTCTCGACAGGGGACTACTATGGCTACACCTTC
-,TRBJ2-1,-,TRBV28,CASSSNDRVEQFF,TGTGCCAGCAGCTCTAACGACAGAGTAGAGCAGTTCTTC
-,TRBJ1-1,-,TRBV11-1,CASSFGAGNTEAFF,TGTGCCAGCAGCTTCGGGGCGGGGAACACTGAAGCTTTCTTT
few,TRBJ2-7,TRBD1,TRBV5-4,CASSLGQGIYEQYF,TGTGCCAGCAGCTTGGGACAGGGGATCTACGAGCAGTACTTC
-,TRBJ2-3,-,TRBV7-6,CASSHEIRADTQYF,TGTGCCAGCAGCCACGAGATAAGGGCAGATACGCAGTATTTT
few,TRBJ1-2,TRBD1,TRBV9,CASSNPRDRGPSSPPNYGYTF,TGTGCCAGCAGTAACCCCCGGGACAGGGGACCCAGTAGCCCTCCTAACTATGGCTACACCTTC
few,TRBJ2-5,TRBD1,TRBV28,CASSWYGQGFRQTQYF,TGTGCCAGCAGTTGGTACGGACAGGGGTTTCGACAGACCCAGTACTTC
-,TRBJ1-2,-,TRBV4-1,CASSQDDLAGYTF,TGCGCCAGCAGCCAAGATGATCTAGCGGGCTACACCTTC